This record concerns one TCR beta chain sequence. Its antigen is still unknown. The method was immunoSEQ multiplex PCR; TCRdb's version includes in-frame clones alone and lacks a portion of them. The data contain tens of thousands of clones, 80% of them singletons. This entry belongs to a study of a mutant IDH1 vaccine in newly diagnosed glioma. Study details: The treated group averaged about 41 years old and was about 60% male, about 40% female.

The CDR3 has 13 amino acids. The V end lost 0 bases, the J end lost 2 bases, and 5 bases lay between the germline ends. Looked up from germline, CDR1 is SEHNR and CDR2 is FQNEAQ (reference sequence). The time point: week 11, during vaccination. It was 300 ug of mutant IDH1 20-mer peptide that made up each vaccine dose, given with topical imiquimod. The chain carries TRBV7-9 and TRBJ2-7; D is possibly TRBD1 (5 bases). The clonotype comes from a man in his fifties with glioma. The sample consisted of PBMCs, taken from a glioma patient whose treatment included an IDH1 peptide vaccine. In nucleotides, the CDR3 is TGTGCCAGCAGCTTAGCAGGGGCCTACGAGCAGTACTTC. This sequence encodes CASSLAGAYEQYF. The whole variable domain, remainder taken from reference TRBV7-9 and TRBJ2-7, is DTGVSQNPRHKITKRGQNVTFRCDPISEHNRLYWYRQTLGQGPEFLTYFQNEAQLEKSRLLSDRFSAERPKGSFSTLEIQRTEQGDSAMYLCASSLAGAYEQYFGPGTRLTVT.